The 29 T cell receptor beta chains below all came from one sample that was sequenced in a study of response to subunit inactivated influenza vaccine. TCRdb re-derived calls from the RT-PCR reads in MiXCR, one entry per CDR3 protein. The repertoire has 600,000 to 850,000 distinct CDR3 sequences, less than 15% of them found once; the top ten carry 7.5% to 8%. Material: PBMCs from blood, obtained 14 to 15 days before vaccination. The receptors originated from a man aged 50 to 60 who received an inactivated influenza vaccine.

This clonotype has a count of ten or more. The chain has TRBV20-1 and TRBJ2-5; 10 nucleotides agree with TRBD1. The CDR3 is 15 residues long. J gave up 4 bases and V 2 bases, and 7 bases lay outside the gene matches. Germline V CDR1 and CDR2: DFQATT, SNEGSKA (reference sequence). CDR3 loop: CSARSGTGDRETQYF. CDR3 bases: TGCAGTGCTAGATCGGGGACAGGGGATAGAGAGACCCAGTACTTC.

The J gene is TRBJ2-3, the V gene TRBV7-9; D might be TRBD1 or TRBD2, each matching 5 bases. Germline assignment: CDR1 SEHNR and CDR2 FQNEAQ (reference sequence). The V gene lost 5 bases and the J gene lost 6 bases, with 21 bases spanning the gap. This CDR3 spans 16 amino acids. The CDR3 reads CASSPGERPGRDTQYF. The CDR3 coding sequence is TGTGCCAGCAGCCCAGGAGAGCGTCCGGGGCGGGATACGCAGTATTTT.

This clonotype was seen only a few times. The J gene is TRBJ2-7, the V gene TRBV4-3; D remains unclear. The CDR3 covers 14 residues. The ends were cut back, 1 base at V and 1 base at J, with 8 bases in the middle. Germline values: CDR1 LGHNA, CDR2 YSLEER. The chain's CDR3 is CASSQGYQSYEQYF. As DNA, the CDR3 is TGCGCCAGCAGCCAAGGTTACCAGTCCTACGAGCAGTACTTC.

The chain is built from TRBV7-2 and TRBJ1-5, with D uncertain. The CDR3 consists of 15 residues. V was clipped by 0 bases and J by 1 base, with 7 bases between them. The germline V gene encodes CDR1 SGHTA and CDR2 FQGNSA. CDR3 protein: CASSLAVGSNQPQHF. The CDR3 DNA reads TGTGCCAGCAGCTTAGCGGTGGGGAGCAATCAGCCCCAGCATTTT. The whole variable domain, remainder taken from reference TRBV7-2 and TRBJ1-5, is GAGVSQSPSNKVTEKGKDVELRCDPISGHTALYWYRQSLGQGLEFLIYFQGNSAPDKSGLPSDRFSAERTGGSVSTLTIQRTQQEDSAVYLCASSLAVGSNQPQHFGDGTRLSIL.

This chain links TRBV28 with TRBJ1-4; no definite D call. With 10 bases removed from V and 0 bases from J, the gap between germline ends came to 15 bases. The CDR3 runs 15 residues. Germline CDR1 MDHEN, CDR2 SYDVKM. The CDR3 is CATTGSFATNEKLFF. Written as DNA, the CDR3 is TGTGCCACGACTGGTTCCTTTGCAACTAATGAAAAACTGTTTTTT. The full variable domain, in which reference TRBV28 and TRBJ1-4 provide the parts outside the CDR3, is DVKVTQSSRYLVKRTGEKVFLECVQDMDHENMFWYRQDPGLGLRLIYFSYDVKMKEKGDIPEGYSVSREKKERFSLILESASTNQTSMYLCATTGSFATNEKLFFGSGTQLSVL.

This clonotype was seen ten or more times. J is TRBJ1-2 and V is TRBV4-1; D is unresolved. Germline loops: CDR1 MGHRA, CDR2 YSYEKL. The CDR3 runs to 15 residues. Trimming cost V 4 bases and J 4 bases, with 16 bases left between them. The CDR3 sequence is CASSLGQAEVYGYTF. CDR3 nucleotide sequence: TGCGCCAGCAGCCTCGGGCAAGCAGAGGTCTATGGCTACACCTTC.

This clonotype has a handful of counts. This chain connects TRBV5-1 to TRBJ2-1; D is ambiguous. Between the trimmed V and J ends, which lost 6 bases and 10 bases, there was a span of 14 bases. The germline CDR1 and CDR2 sequences are SGHRS and YFSETQ. This CDR3 is built from 12 residues. The chain's CDR3 is CASKLDGPEQFF. Written as DNA, the CDR3 is TGCGCCAGCAAACTTGATGGCCCCGAGCAGTTCTTC.

J is TRBJ1-2 and V is TRBV3-1; D call uncertain. Germline CDR1 reads LGHDT; CDR2 reads YNNKEL (reference sequence). V was cut by 3 bases and J by 7 bases, with 9 bases left in between. CDR3 length equals 12 residues. The CDR3 DNA follows: TGTGCCAGCAGCCATCGAGGGTCTGGCTACACCTTC. Translation: CASSHRGSGYTF.

The chain links TRBV18 to TRBJ1-3, with D possibly TRBD1 on 5 matching bases. The CDR3 is 19 residues long. Germline assignment: CDR1 KGHSH and CDR2 LQKENI. With 1 base removed from V and 7 bases from J, the gap between germline ends came to 26 bases. The CDR3 sequence is CASSPQSVGGLALRNTIYF. The CDR3 DNA sequence: TGTGCCAGCTCACCACAATCAGTCGGGGGACTCGCTCTAAGGAACACCATATATTTT.

The V gene is TRBV5-1, the J gene TRBJ2-5; TRBD2 matches at 13 bases. The germline V gene encodes CDR1 SGHRS and CDR2 YFSETQ. The V segment lost 4 bases and the J segment 1 base; nucleotides outside the gene matches: 10. The CDR3 is made up of 18 amino acids. Here the CDR3 DNA reads TGCGCCAGCAGCCCGGGACGACTAGCGGGGGGACTCCAAGAGACCCAGTACTTC. It is translated as CASSPGRLAGGLQETQYF.

This clonotype showed up many times. The gene calls are TRBV4-3 and TRBJ2-1; 8 bases match TRBD2. CDR1 and CDR2 (germline): LGHNA, YSLEER. CDR3 length equals 20 residues. The trim removed 0 bases at V and 8 bases at J, leaving 21 bases unmatched. CDR3 DNA: TGCGCCAGCAGCCAAGACCTAGGGCTAGCGGGTACAAGGATTCAGGATGAGCAGTTCTTC. Residues: CASSQDLGLAGTRIQDEQFF.

J is TRBJ2-1 and V is TRBV4-3; D is undetermined. V dropped 0 bases and J dropped 10 bases, with 10 bases sitting between them. Germline-derived CDR1 and CDR2 are LGHNA and YSLEER. This CDR3 contains 13 residues. CDR3 protein: CASSQDQWYEQFF. DNA for the CDR3: TGCGCCAGCAGCCAAGATCAATGGTACGAGCAGTTCTTC.

This clonotype was seen only a few times. The V and J genes are TRBV24-1 and TRBJ1-5; a possible D gene is TRBD1 (6 bases). Trimming took 7 bases from V and 3 from J, leaving 9 bases between them. CDR1 and CDR2 from the germline V gene are KGHDR and SFDVKD. The CDR3 runs to 13 residues. The CDR3 DNA follows: TGTGCCACCAGACAGGGCATCAATCAGCCCCAGCATTTT. This encodes CATRQGINQPQHF.

The sample holds many counts of this clonotype. This sequence joins TRBV9 and TRBJ2-1; possible D gene TRBD2, 6 bases. The CDR3 covers 16 residues. Trimming shortened V by 0 bases and J by 3 bases, and 13 bases separated the two germline ends. Looked up from germline, CDR1 is SGDLS and CDR2 is YYNGEE. The CDR3 loop reads CASSVGRGPRYNEQFF. CDR3 DNA: TGTGCCAGCAGCGTAGGGCGGGGTCCCCGCTACAATGAGCAGTTCTTC.

This CDR3 is CASSVGLDSPLHF. As DNA, the CDR3 is TGTGCCAGCAGCGTAGGTCTGGATTCACCCCTCCACTTT. This chain uses TRBV9 with TRBJ1-6; D is uncertain. Trimming stripped 0 bases from V and 8 bases from J, with 6 bases between. The CDR3 spans 13 residues. The germline V gene has CDR1 SGDLS and CDR2 YYNGEE.

This clonotype showed up just a few times. V usage is TRBV20-1 and J usage is TRBJ2-1, with TRBD2 identical over 10 bases. The length of the CDR3 is 15 residues. V shed 6 bases and J 7 bases; nucleotides not matched to a gene: 12. From germline, CDR1 is DFQATT and CDR2 SNEGSKA (reference sequence). The CDR3 loop is CSASGVAGGRNEQFF. In DNA form, the CDR3 reads TGCAGTGCAAGCGGGGTAGCGGGAGGAAGGAATGAGCAGTTCTTC.

Ten or more counts support this clonotype. This chain links TRBV11-2 with TRBJ2-2, with D hard to call. V lost 7 bases, J lost 4 bases, and 4 bases lay in between. The germline gives CDR1 SGHAT, CDR2 FQNNGV. CDR3 length: 11 amino acids. The CDR3 spells CASIITGELFF. As DNA, the CDR3 is TGTGCCAGCATAATCACCGGGGAGCTGTTTTTT.

This clonotype showed up just a few times. V and J are TRBV6-1 and TRBJ2-1; 11 nucleotides agree with TRBD2. The CDR3 is 18 amino acids. Germline-derived CDR1 and CDR2 are MNHNS and SASEGT. The junction had 7 bases not matched to a gene; V was cut back by 0 bases and J by 3 bases. CDR3 residues: CASSEAQTSGGLYNEQFF. CDR3 nucleotides: TGTGCCAGCAGTGAAGCGCAAACTAGCGGGGGTCTCTACAATGAGCAGTTCTTC.

V is TRBV29-1 and J is TRBJ1-1; the D is unclear. Germline V CDR1 and CDR2: SQVTM, ANQGSEA. Trimming stripped 5 bases from V and 4 bases from J, with 17 bases between. The CDR3 contains 14 residues. CDR3 DNA sequence: TGCAGCGTTATGGGCCTTTACGGGAGCACTGAAGCTTTCTTT. This encodes CSVMGLYGSTEAFF.

This clonotype showed up just a few times. V is TRBV2 and J is TRBJ2-2; 9 bases align to TRBD2. The CDR3 consists of 15 residues. J was trimmed by 4 bases and V by 3 bases; bases with no gene match: 3. Germline V gene lookup returns CDR1 SNHLY and CDR2 FYNNEI. The CDR3 DNA sequence: TGTGCCAGCAGTGAGGCTAGCGGGACCACCGGGGAGCTGTTTTTT. It codes for CASSEASGTTGELFF.

J is TRBJ2-1 and V is TRBV6-2 or TRBV6-3; 10 bases align to TRBD2. J gave up 6 bases and V 3 bases, and 14 bases lay outside the gene matches. Germline V gene lookup returns CDR1 MNHEY and CDR2 SVGEGT. The CDR3 has 18 residues. CDR3 sequence reads: CASSYLAGVRQISNEQFF. For the CDR3, the DNA is TGTGCCAGCAGTTATCTAGCGGGGGTCCGCCAAATCTCCAATGAGCAGTTCTTC.

In this sample, this clonotype turned up many times. This chain's CDR3 is CASSLVVGGRHYNEQFF. The CDR3 coding sequence is TGTGCCAGCAGCTTAGTAGTCGGCGGGCGCCACTACAATGAGCAGTTCTTC. The chain carries TRBV7-2 and TRBJ2-1, with a possible D match to TRBD2 (5 bases). This CDR3 comprises 17 residues. The V gene's germline CDR1 is SGHTA and CDR2 FQGNSA. Trimming shortened V by 1 base and J by 3 bases, and 16 bases separated the two germline ends.

This clonotype has a handful of counts. V gene TRBV24-1 combines with J gene TRBJ2-5, with 8 positions matching TRBD2. V shed 5 bases and J 4 bases; nucleotides not matched to a gene: 11. The CDR3 is 16 residues long. CDR1 is KGHDR, CDR2 SFDVKD, per germline. This CDR3 reads CATSARGGRETETQYF. CDR3 DNA sequence: TGTGCCACCAGTGCCCGGGGGGGTCGGGAGACAGAGACCCAGTACTTC.

This clonotype was counted between two and nine times. The chain combines TRBV18 with TRBJ2-3, with 13 bases that match TRBD2. Germline CDR1 reads KGHSH; CDR2 reads LQKENI. CDR3 length: 15 amino acids. Losses at the gene ends were 6 bases for V and 2 bases for J; bases not matched to a gene: 2. The CDR3 DNA reads TGTGCCAGCTCCGGGACTAGCGGGGCCACAGATACGCAGTATTTT. Translation: CASSGTSGATDTQYF. The variable domain in full, completed from reference TRBV18 and TRBJ2-3, reads NAGVMQNPRHLVRRRGQEARLRCSPMKGHSHVYWYRQLPEEGLKFMVYLQKENIIDESGMPKERFSAEFPKEGPSILRIQQVVRGDSAAYFCASSGTSGATDTQYFGPGTRLTVL.

The rearrangement links TRBV6-2 or TRBV6-3 to TRBJ1-2; TRBD1 might be the D (5 bases). Germline lookup yields CDR1 MNHEY and CDR2 SVGEGT. The CDR3 contains 14 residues. V lost 2 bases, J lost 5 bases, and 12 bases lay in between. CDR3 sequence reads: CASSYGRQGYGYTF. The CDR3 region has the DNA TGTGCCAGCAGTTACGGTCGGCAGGGATATGGCTACACCTTC.

This sequence joins TRBV20-1 and TRBJ1-2; 8 bases agree with TRBD1. The germline V gene encodes CDR1 DFQATT and CDR2 SNEGSKA (reference sequence). V trimming: 1 base; J trimming: 0 bases; junction bases outside the gene matches: 4. The CDR3 covers 15 residues. The CDR3 DNA is TGCAGTGCTAGAGGACAGGGGAACGCTAACTATGGCTACACCTTC. It translates to CSARGQGNANYGYTF.

The chain recombines TRBV29-1 with TRBJ2-1; 13 bases agree with TRBD2. The CDR3 covers 14 residues. In germline, CDR1 is SQVTM, CDR2 ANQGSEA. The V gene end was trimmed by 7 bases and the J gene end by 2 bases; junction bases not matched to a gene: 2. This CDR3 reads CSAGTSGTYNEQFF. CDR3 in DNA: TGCAGCGCCGGGACTAGCGGGACCTACAATGAGCAGTTCTTC.

Comment on this clonotype: A read error is possible here, since a much larger clone lies one base away. This chain connects TRBV12-3 or TRBV12-4 to TRBJ2-3, with TRBD2 matching over 10 bases. The CDR3 loop spans 15 amino acids. With 3 bases clipped from V and 2 bases from J, the junction kept 2 bases outside the gene matches. CDR3 sequence reads: CASSFLAGDTDTQYF. The CDR3 nucleotides are TGTGCCAGCAGTTTTCTAGCGGGGGACACAGATACGCAGTATTTT.

This clonotype showed up just a few times. This chain joins TRBV29-1 and TRBJ2-5; D is unclear. Germline CDR1 SQVTM, CDR2 ANQGSEA. Trimming removed 7 bases from V and 1 base from J, with 13 bases in between. The CDR3 spans 13 residues. The CDR3 here is CSAVTQAQETQYF. In nucleotides, the CDR3 is TGCAGCGCCGTCACCCAGGCCCAAGAGACCCAGTACTTC.